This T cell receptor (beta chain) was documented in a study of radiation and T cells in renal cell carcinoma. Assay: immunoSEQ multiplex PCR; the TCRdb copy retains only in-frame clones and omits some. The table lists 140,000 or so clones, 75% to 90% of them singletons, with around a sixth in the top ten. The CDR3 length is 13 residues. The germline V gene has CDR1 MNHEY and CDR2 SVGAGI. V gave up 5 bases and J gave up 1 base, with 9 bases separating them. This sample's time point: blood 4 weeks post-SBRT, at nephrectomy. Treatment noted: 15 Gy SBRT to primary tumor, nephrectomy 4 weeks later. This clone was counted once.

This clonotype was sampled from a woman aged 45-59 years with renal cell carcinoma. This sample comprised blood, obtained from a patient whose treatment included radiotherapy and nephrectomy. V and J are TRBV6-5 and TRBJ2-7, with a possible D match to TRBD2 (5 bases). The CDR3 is CASSPDWSYEQYF. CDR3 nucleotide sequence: TGTGCCAGCAGTCCGGACTGGTCCTACGAGCAGTACTTC.